This T cell receptor beta chain was identified in a study of siplizumab effects on memory and regulatory T cells. Study outcomes and limitations: Treg origin accounted for an average of nearly 70% of mappable alloreactive CD4+ clones with siplizumab and 25% to 30% in controls. Proof of suppressive function in proliferating Tregs from siplizumab cultures was not established. Naive T cells were seemingly more diverse than memory cells, and major contributions to the alloresponse seemed to be made by them. Naive versus memory phenotype went unassigned for roughly 75-97% of proliferating CD4+ or CD8+ clones.

CDR1 is SGHTA, CDR2 FQGNSA, per germline. The CDR3 contains 14 residues. The trim removed 5 bases at V and 8 bases at J, leaving 6 bases unmatched. About this clone: Antigen specificity is unknown.

Method: immunoSEQ multiplex PCR; TCRdb's copy keeps in-frame clones and lacks some. The sample yields 50,000 to 75,000 clones, 79% seen once. Sequencing was performed on memory CD4+ T cells sorted from blood. The chain links TRBV7-2 to TRBJ1-6; 7 bases agree with TRBD1. The source of this sequence is a human donor in good health. DNA for the CDR3: TGTGCCAGCAGCGTTACAGGGGCCTATTCACCCCTCCACTTT. Its protein product is CASSVTGAYSPLHF. Full variable domain (outside the CDR3, taken from reference TRBV7-2 and TRBJ1-6): GAGVSQSPSNKVTEKGKDVELRCDPISGHTALYWYRQSLGQGLEFLIYFQGNSAPDKSGLPSDRFSAERTGGSVSTLTIQRTQQEDSAVYLCASSVTGAYSPLHFGNGTRLTVT.